The entry below gives a single T cell receptor beta chain sequence along with its context. The antigen is undetermined. Regarding the study as a whole: Tumor Treg TCRs overlapped most with tumor naive CD4+ cells.

Full-length variable regions came from constant-region reverse primers plus semi-nested Nested Universal Primer A PCR. TCRdb recomputed calls from the 5' RACE reads with MiXCR, one row per CDR3 protein. The repertoire holds roughly 8,100 distinct CDR3 sequences, with roughly 52% as singletons. V was pared by 2 bases and J by 7 bases, with 15 bases between. Germline V lookup: CDR1 MGHRA, CDR2 YSYEKL. The CDR3 totals 15 residues. The specimen sequenced was memory CD4+ T cells sorted from a lymph node. Subset given: memory CD4+ T cells, CD4+CD45RO+CD25-. This sequence was found in a female donor with breast cancer. The genes are TRBV4-1 and TRBJ1-5; maybe TRBD1 (5 bases). The CDR3 sequence: CASSQQKFREQPQHF. The CDR3 nucleotides read TGCGCCAGCAGCCAACAAAAGTTCAGGGAACAGCCCCAGCATTTT.